This TCR beta chain was found in a study of pediatric ulcerative colitis. Study-wide background: Most patients had pancolitis, and two had left-sided colitis.

Sequencing used immunoSEQ multiplex PCR; TCRdb keeps in-frame clones, though not all of them. The sample holds about 35,000 clones, about 81% seen once. One to two pinch biopsies were taken from the rectum during colonoscopy. No immunosuppressive drugs were given to ulcerative colitis patients before diagnostic colonoscopy. CDR3 length: 15 amino acids. Germline CDR1 reads SGDLS; CDR2 reads YYNGEE. V dropped 3 bases and J dropped 10; count of bases not matched to a gene: 8. Study-level findings and limits: All ulcerative colitis patients, but no controls, carried two rectal clonotypes. This repertoire reflects total lymphocytes rather than subpopulations like regulatory T cells.

As to this clone: Antigen specificity is unknown.

V gene TRBV9 combines with J gene TRBJ1-6; TRBD1 matches 9 bases. This clonotype was obtained from a boy aged 10-17 years with mild ulcerative colitis. Source material: gut tissue. CDR3 in DNA: TGTGCCAGCAGCGCAAGGACAGGGGAGGTATCACCCCTCCACTTT. Its protein product is CASSARTGEVSPLHF.